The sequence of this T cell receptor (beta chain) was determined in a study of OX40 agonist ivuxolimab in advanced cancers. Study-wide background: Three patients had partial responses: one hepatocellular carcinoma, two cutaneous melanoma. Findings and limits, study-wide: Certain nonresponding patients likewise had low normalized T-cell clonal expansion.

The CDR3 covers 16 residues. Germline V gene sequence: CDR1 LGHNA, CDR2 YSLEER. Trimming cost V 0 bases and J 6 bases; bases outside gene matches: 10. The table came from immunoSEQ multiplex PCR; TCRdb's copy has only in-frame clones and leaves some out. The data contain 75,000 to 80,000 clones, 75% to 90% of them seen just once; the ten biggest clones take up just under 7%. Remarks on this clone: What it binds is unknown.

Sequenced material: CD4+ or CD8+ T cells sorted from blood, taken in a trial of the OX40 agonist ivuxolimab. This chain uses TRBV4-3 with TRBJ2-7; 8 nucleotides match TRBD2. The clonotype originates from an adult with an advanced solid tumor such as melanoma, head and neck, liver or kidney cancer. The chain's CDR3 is CASSQDTGGIAGEQYF. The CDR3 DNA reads TGCGCCAGCAGCCAAGATACGGGGGGGATAGCGGGCGAGCAGTACTTC.